Listed here are 21 T cell receptor beta chains from one sample, sequenced in a study of blood T cell repertoires in COVID-19. Only in-frame clones appear in the TCRdb table, and some are missing; sequencing was by immunoSEQ multiplex PCR. The sample holds about 220,000 clones, approximately 91% seen once. Input material: peripheral blood. These receptors all stem from a man aged 40-50 years with acute or convalescent COVID-19.

The V gene is TRBV13, the J gene TRBJ2-7; TRBD1 matches at 7 bases. Germline V CDR1 and CDR2: PRHDT, FYEKMQ (reference sequence). This CDR3 spans 14 amino acids. The ends lost 5 bases at V and 5 bases at J; junction bases unmatched: 9. CDR3 loop: CASSLRQGRHEQYF. CDR3 nucleotide sequence: TGTGCCAGCAGCCTCCGACAGGGCAGACACGAGCAGTACTTC.

This chain uses TRBV5-1 with TRBJ2-5, with 8 bases that match TRBD2. Trimming at V came to 0 bases and at J to 4 bases, leaving 5 bases not matched to a gene. Germline values: CDR1 SGHRS, CDR2 YFSETQ. The CDR3 has 15 amino acids. CDR3 sequence (DNA): TGCGCCAGCAGCTTGGCCGGTCTAGCGGGAGAGACCCAGTACTTC. Its translation: CASSLAGLAGETQYF.

This chain joins TRBV2 and TRBJ2-1, with TRBD2 matching 11 bases. The CDR3 sequence is 15 residues long. In germline, CDR1 is SNHLY, CDR2 FYNNEI. V shed 2 bases, J shed 3 bases, and the junction held 0 bases outside the gene matches. CDR3 sequence (DNA): TGTGCCAGCAGTGAAACTAGCGGGGGCTACAATGAGCAGTTCTTC. This codes for CASSETSGGYNEQFF.

The chain couples TRBV18 to TRBJ2-5; no clear D gene. Germline CDR1 KGHSH, CDR2 LQKENI. Trimming removed 3 bases at V and 1 base at J, with 6 bases between. The CDR3 sequence is 13 residues long. The CDR3 protein is CASSPPLQETQYF. CDR3 DNA: TGTGCCAGCTCACCTCCACTCCAAGAGACCCAGTACTTC.

The chain recombines TRBV19 with TRBJ2-7; 9 bases match TRBD1. The V gene end was trimmed by 8 bases and the J gene end by 12 bases; junction bases not matched to a gene: 11. The germline CDR1 and CDR2 sequences are LNHDA and SQIVND (reference sequence). The length of the CDR3 is 12 residues. This CDR3 reads CASGDRAMGLYF. The CDR3 nucleotides are TGTGCCAGTGGGGACAGGGCGATGGGCCTGTACTTC. Complete variable domain (other parts from reference TRBV19 and TRBJ2-7): DGGITQSPKYLFRKEGQNVTLSCEQNLNHDAMYWYRQDPGQGLRLIYYSQIVNDFQKGDIAEGYSVSREKKESFPLTVTSAQKNPTAFYLCASGDRAMGLYFGPGTRLTVT.

This chain uses TRBV6-1 with TRBJ1-5, with 7 positions matching TRBD1. Germline V gives CDR1 MNHNS, CDR2 SASEGT. The CDR3 consists of 17 residues. Trimming at V came to 3 bases and at J to 1 base, leaving 9 bases not matched to a gene. CDR3 DNA: TGTGCCAGCAGTGACAGGGGGACACATACGAGCAATCAGCCCCAGCATTTT. This translates into CASSDRGTHTSNQPQHF.

The rearrangement uses TRBV6-5 and TRBJ1-4; tentatively, D is TRBD1 (5 bases). Trimming removed 6 bases at V and 7 bases at J, with 15 bases between. CDR3 size: 14 residues. Germline CDR1 is MNHEY and CDR2 is SVGAGI. In DNA, the CDR3 is TGTGCCAGCAGGAGGGGAGGTGGGGGTGAAAAACTGTTTTTT. As protein: CASRRGGGGEKLFF.

The chain carries TRBV5-4 and TRBJ2-1, with TRBD2 matching over 10 bases. V lost 0 bases to trimming and J lost 4 bases; unmatched junction nucleotides: 13. Looked up from germline, CDR1 is SGHNT and CDR2 is YYREEE (reference sequence). The CDR3 is 19 amino acids. CDR3 DNA sequence: TGTGCCAGCAGCTTGGGCGGTAGCGGGGGGTCGAGACAGTACAATGAGCAGTTCTTC. It specifies CASSLGGSGGSRQYNEQFF. The variable domain in full, completed from reference TRBV5-4 and TRBJ2-1, reads ETGVTQSPTHLIKTRGQQVTLRCSSQSGHNTVSWYQQALGQGPQFIFQYYREEENGRGNFPPRFSGLQFPNYSSELNVNALELDDSALYLCASSLGGSGGSRQYNEQFFGPGTRLTVL.

The CDR3 sequence is CASSFSAGNSPLHF. CDR3 sequence (DNA): TGTGCCAGCAGTTTCTCGGCAGGGAATTCACCCCTCCACTTT. V is TRBV7-2 and J is TRBJ1-6, with D possibly being TRBD1 (5 bases). There are 14 residues in the CDR3. Germline CDR1 SGHTA, CDR2 FQGNSA. V was clipped by 6 bases and J by 7 bases, with 13 bases between them.

This clone is a singleton in its sample. The gene calls are TRBV12-3 or TRBV12-4 and TRBJ1-1, with D perhaps TRBD1 (5 bases). The CDR3 has 13 residues. Trimming took 3 bases from V and 1 from J, leaving 6 bases between them. The CDR3: CASSFQGNTEAFF. The CDR3 DNA reads as TGTGCCAGCAGTTTCCAGGGGAACACTGAAGCTTTCTTT.

The chain employs TRBV19 and TRBJ2-5; TRBD2 matches 9 bases. The CDR3 contains 18 residues. V lost 3 bases to trimming and J lost 2 bases; unmatched junction nucleotides: 13. Germline CDR1 and CDR2: LNHDA and SQIVND (reference sequence). The CDR3: CASSIDSGSLTFQETQYF. For the CDR3, the DNA is TGTGCCAGTAGTATCGATAGCGGGAGCCTTACTTTTCAAGAGACCCAGTACTTC.

The chain has TRBV15 and TRBJ1-4, with no clear D. There are 15 residues in the CDR3. The germline CDR1 and CDR2 sequences are LNHNV and YYDKDF (reference sequence). V shed 0 bases and J shed 7 bases, with 12 bases lying between them. The CDR3 DNA follows: TGTGCCACCAGCAGAGAGGTCCGGGATAGTGAAAAACTGTTTTTT. This encodes CATSREVRDSEKLFF.

This clone was seen once. This chain links TRBV19 with TRBJ2-7; TRBD1 aligns across 7 bases. The V segment lost 6 bases and the J segment 0 bases; nucleotides outside the gene matches: 5. The CDR3 contains 14 residues. The germline gives CDR1 LNHDA, CDR2 SQIVND (reference sequence). CDR3: CASRQGTFSYEQYF. The CDR3 DNA reads TGTGCCAGTAGACAGGGGACGTTCTCCTACGAGCAGTACTTC.

The chain has TRBV7-8 and TRBJ2-7; a weak D match, TRBD1 (6 bases). Germline values: CDR1 SGHVS, CDR2 FQNEAQ. V lost 6 bases to trimming and J lost 2 bases, with 11 bases between them. The CDR3 runs 13 residues. The CDR3 region is CASSRGQTYEQYF. For the CDR3, the DNA is TGTGCCAGCAGTCGTGGACAGACCTACGAGCAGTACTTC.

The gene calls are TRBV6-2 or TRBV6-3 and TRBJ2-7; 11 bases fit TRBD2. Looked up from germline, CDR1 is MNHEY and CDR2 is SVGEGT. The CDR3 runs to 15 residues. The J segment lost 3 bases and the V segment lost 2 bases, leaving 3 bases of the junction unmatched. The CDR3 DNA reads as TGTGCCAGCAGTTACCGACTAGCGGGATTCTACGAGCAGTACTTC. It translates to CASSYRLAGFYEQYF.

This clone was picked up many times. The chain combines TRBV11-1 with TRBJ1-1; possible D gene TRBD1, 5 bases. The V gene's germline CDR1 is SGHAT and CDR2 FQDESV (reference sequence). The ends were cut back, 2 bases at V and 5 bases at J, with 12 bases in the middle. CDR3 length: 14 amino acids. DNA for the CDR3: TGTGCCAGCAGCTTACAGGGAGGTTTTACTGAAGCTTTCTTT. Amino acids: CASSLQGGFTEAFF.

The V call is TRBV27, the J call TRBJ2-5, with 8 positions matching TRBD1. There are 16 residues in the CDR3. Trimming took 3 bases from V and 3 from J; bases not matched to a gene: 9. Germline V gene sequence: CDR1 MNHEY, CDR2 SMNVEV (reference sequence). Here the CDR3 reads CASSFSLGTGEETQYF. CDR3 nucleotide sequence: TGTGCCAGCAGTTTCAGCCTCGGGACAGGTGAAGAGACCCAGTACTTC.

CDR3 nucleotides: TGTGCCAGCAGTTCAGGGTCCGTGAACACTGAAGCTTTCTTT. Protein product: CASSSGSVNTEAFF. The V and J genes are TRBV2 and TRBJ1-1, with D maybe TRBD1 (5 bases). The germline gives CDR1 SNHLY, CDR2 FYNNEI. The CDR3 totals 14 residues. V lost 5 bases, J lost 0 bases, and 10 bases lay in between.

This clone appeared once. V usage is TRBV19 and J usage is TRBJ2-3, with 8 bases identical to TRBD2. The V gene end was trimmed by 5 bases and the J gene end by 5 bases; junction bases not matched to a gene: 6. The CDR3 sequence is 14 residues long. In germline, CDR1 is LNHDA, CDR2 SQIVND (reference sequence). The chain's CDR3 is CASSPGGGQDTQYF. The CDR3 region has the DNA TGTGCCAGTAGTCCCGGCGGGGGGCAAGATACGCAGTATTTT.

J is TRBJ2-5 and V is TRBV27, with D perhaps matching TRBD1 (6 bases). Germline CDR1 is MNHEY and CDR2 is SMNVEV (reference sequence). V dropped 3 bases and J dropped 2 bases, with 10 bases sitting between them. The length of the CDR3 is 14 residues. The CDR3 loop is CASSLIGQQETQYF. CDR3 sequence (DNA): TGTGCCAGCAGTTTGATTGGACAGCAAGAGACCCAGTACTTC.

This clone was found a few times. CDR3 loop: CASSPASSSYNEQFF. The CDR3 bases are TGTGCCAGCAGCCCAGCCTCTAGCTCCTACAATGAGCAGTTCTTC. The chain carries TRBV11-3 and TRBJ2-1, with D unresolved. V was cut by 5 bases and J by 0 bases, with 11 bases left in between. The length of the CDR3 is 15 residues. The germline CDR1 and CDR2 sequences are SGHNT and YENEEA.